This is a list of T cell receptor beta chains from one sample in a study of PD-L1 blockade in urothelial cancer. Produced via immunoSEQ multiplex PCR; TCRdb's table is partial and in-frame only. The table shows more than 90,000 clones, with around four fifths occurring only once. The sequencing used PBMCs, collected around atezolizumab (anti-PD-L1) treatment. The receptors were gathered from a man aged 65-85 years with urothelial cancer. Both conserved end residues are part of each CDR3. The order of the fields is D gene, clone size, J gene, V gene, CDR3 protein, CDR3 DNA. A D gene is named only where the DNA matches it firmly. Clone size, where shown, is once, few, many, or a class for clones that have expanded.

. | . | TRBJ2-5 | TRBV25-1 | CASSELRGGIETQYF | TGTGCCAGCAGTGAATTGAGGGGCGGGATAGAGACCCAGTACTTC
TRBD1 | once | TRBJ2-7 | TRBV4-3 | CASSLEFGTGGYEQYF | TGCGCCAGCAGCCTAGAGTTCGGGACAGGGGGCTACGAGCAGTACTTC
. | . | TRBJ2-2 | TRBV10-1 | CASSESAGRFGELFF | TGCGCCAGCAGTGAGTCGGCGGGGCGATTCGGGGAGCTGTTTTTT
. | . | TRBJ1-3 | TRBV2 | CASSLQGSENTIYF | TGTGCCAGCAGTTTACAGGGTTCTGAAAACACCATATATTTT
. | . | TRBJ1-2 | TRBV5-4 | CASSQDGGNGYTF | TGTGCCAGCAGCCAAGATGGAGGGAATGGCTACACCTTC
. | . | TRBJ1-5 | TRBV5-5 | CASSLAGVGQPQHF | TGTGCCAGCAGCTTGGCAGGGGTCGGTCAGCCCCAGCATTTT
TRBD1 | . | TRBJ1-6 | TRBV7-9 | CASSLGRDRSPLHF | TGTGCCAGCAGCTTGGGCCGGGACAGATCACCCCTCCACTTT
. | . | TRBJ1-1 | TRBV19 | CASSSGQTNTEAFF | TGTGCCAGTAGTAGCGGACAGACGAACACTGAAGCTTTCTTT
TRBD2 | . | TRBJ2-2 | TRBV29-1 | CSVESGRYTGELFF | TGCAGCGTTGAAAGCGGGAGGTACACCGGGGAGCTGTTTTTT
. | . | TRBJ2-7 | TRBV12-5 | CASGGELAISYEQYF | TGTGCTAGTGGTGGCGAGCTAGCGATCTCCTACGAGCAGTACTTC
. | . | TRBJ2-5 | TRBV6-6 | CASSYSGGPAETQYF | TGTGCCAGCAGTTACTCGGGGGGGCCGGCAGAGACCCAGTACTTC
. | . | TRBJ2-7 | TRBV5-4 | CASSRETDSYEQYF | TGTGCCAGCAGCCGAGAGACAGACTCCTACGAGCAGTACTTC
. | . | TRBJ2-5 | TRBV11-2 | CASRSAGGQETQYF | TGTGCCAGCAGATCAGCGGGCGGCCAAGAGACCCAGTACTTC
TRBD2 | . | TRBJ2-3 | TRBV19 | CASMITSGRSTDTQYF | TGTGCCAGTATGATAACTAGCGGGAGGAGCACAGATACGCAGTATTTT
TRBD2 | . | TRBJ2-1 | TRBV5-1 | CASSLPSGRASDEQFF | TGCGCCAGCAGCTTGCCCAGCGGGAGGGCCTCGGATGAGCAGTTCTTC
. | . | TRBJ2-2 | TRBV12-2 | CASRLALVRRTGVTGELFF | TGTGCAAGTCGCTTAGCATTAGTCCGTCGGACGGGGGTTACCGGGGAGCTGTTTTTT
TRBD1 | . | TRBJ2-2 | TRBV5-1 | CASSTGTGNGELFF | TGCGCCAGCAGCACCGGGACAGGGAACGGGGAGCTGTTTTTT
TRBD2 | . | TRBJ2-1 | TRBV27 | CASSKVRASGGAGSYNEQFF | TGTGCCAGCAGCAAAGTCCGGGCTAGCGGGGGAGCCGGCTCCTACAATGAGCAGTTCTTC
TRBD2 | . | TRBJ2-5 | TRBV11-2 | CASSFERGAQETQYF | TGTGCCAGCAGCTTCGAGCGGGGGGCCCAAGAGACCCAGTACTTC
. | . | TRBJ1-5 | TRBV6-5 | CASSYSSRRSNQPQHF | TGTGCCAGCAGTTACTCGAGTCGGAGAAGCAATCAGCCCCAGCATTTT
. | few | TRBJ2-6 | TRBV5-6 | CASSPLGDKALQANVLTF | TGTGCCAGCAGTCCATTGGGGGACAAAGCTCTGCAGGCCAACGTCCTGACTTTC
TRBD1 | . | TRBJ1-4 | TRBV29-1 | CSVDQTTGGPEKLFF | TGCAGCGTTGACCAAACGACAGGGGGCCCTGAAAAACTGTTTTTT
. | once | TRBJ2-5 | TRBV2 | CASSTASGDQETQYF | TGTGCCAGCAGTACGGCCTCAGGGGACCAAGAGACCCAGTACTTC
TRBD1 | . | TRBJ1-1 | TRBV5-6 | CASSWDRGLLSNYPEAFF | TGTGCCAGCAGCTGGGACAGGGGGTTACTCAGCAACTATCCTGAAGCTTTCTTT
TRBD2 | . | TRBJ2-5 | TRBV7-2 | CASSLGTSGTGETQYF | TGTGCCAGCAGCCTCGGGACTAGCGGGACGGGGGAGACCCAGTACTTC
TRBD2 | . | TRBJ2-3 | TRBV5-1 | CASSLGLAEFTDTQYF | TGCGCCAGCAGCTTGGGACTAGCGGAGTTTACAGATACGCAGTATTTT
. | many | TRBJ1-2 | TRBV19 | CASSIGTSGQVYGYTF | TGTGCCAGTAGTATAGGGACCAGCGGGCAAGTCTATGGCTACACCTTC
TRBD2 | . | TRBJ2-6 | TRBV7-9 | CATPGGGGANVLTF | TGTGCCACGCCCGGGGGGGGCGGGGCCAACGTCCTGACTTTC
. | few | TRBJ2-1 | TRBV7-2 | CASSPTWGGANEQFF | TGTGCCAGCAGCCCGACCTGGGGGGGGGCGAATGAGCAGTTCTTC
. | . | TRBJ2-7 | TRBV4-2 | CASSQDAASYEQYF | TGTGCCAGCAGCCAAGATGCGGCTTCCTACGAGCAGTACTTC
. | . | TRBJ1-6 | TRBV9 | CASSVDPARSPLHF | TGTGCCAGCAGCGTAGATCCAGCTAGGTCACCCCTCCACTTT
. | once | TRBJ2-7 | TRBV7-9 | CASSPRYEQYF | TGTGCCAGCAGCCCCCGGTACGAGCAGTACTTC
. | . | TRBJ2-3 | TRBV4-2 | CASSHKSGDSTDTQYF | TGTGCCAGCAGCCACAAATCAGGGGATAGCACAGATACGCAGTATTTT
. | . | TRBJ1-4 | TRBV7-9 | CASSLGLSNEKLFF | TGTGCCAGCAGTCTGGGGCTGTCTAATGAAAAACTGTTTTTT
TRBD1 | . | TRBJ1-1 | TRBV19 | CASTPTRGWVNTEAFF | TGTGCCAGTACCCCAACCAGGGGGTGGGTGAACACTGAAGCTTTCTTT
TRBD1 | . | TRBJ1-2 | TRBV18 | CASSRTGSNYGYTF | TGTGCCAGCTCGCGGACAGGTTCTAACTATGGCTACACCTTC
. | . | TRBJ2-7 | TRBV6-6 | CASRKTGTSYEQYF | TGTGCCAGCAGAAAAACAGGGACCTCCTACGAGCAGTACTTC
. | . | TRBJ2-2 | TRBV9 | CASSVGQYTGELFF | TGTGCCAGCAGCGTAGGACAGTACACCGGGGAGCTGTTTTTT
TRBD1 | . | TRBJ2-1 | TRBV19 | CASSSGDRGHNEQFF | TGTGCCAGTAGCAGCGGGGACAGGGGCCACAATGAGCAGTTCTTC
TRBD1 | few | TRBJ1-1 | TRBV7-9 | CASSFGTADTEAFF | TGTGCCAGCAGTTTTGGGACAGCTGACACTGAAGCTTTCTTT
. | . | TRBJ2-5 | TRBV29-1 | CSVEEAQETQYF | TGCAGCGTGGAGGAAGCCCAAGAGACCCAGTACTTC
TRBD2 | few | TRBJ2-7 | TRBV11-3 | CASSLSTSGAGEQYF | TGTGCCAGCAGCTTATCAACTAGCGGGGCGGGAGAGCAGTACTTC
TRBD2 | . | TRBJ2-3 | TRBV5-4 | CASSPLSGGAIDTQYF | TGTGCCAGCAGTCCACTTAGCGGGGGGGCCATCGATACGCAGTATTTT
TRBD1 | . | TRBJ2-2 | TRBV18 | CASSPGTARNTGELFF | TGTGCCAGCTCACCCGGGACAGCGAGAAACACCGGGGAGCTGTTTTTT
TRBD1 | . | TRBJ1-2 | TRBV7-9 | CASSSGAGTGKDGYTF | TGTGCCAGCAGCTCGGGGGCCGGGACAGGGAAAGATGGCTACACCTTC
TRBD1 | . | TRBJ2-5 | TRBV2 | CASRRTGGVETQYF | TGTGCCAGCAGGAGAACAGGGGGCGTAGAGACCCAGTACTTC
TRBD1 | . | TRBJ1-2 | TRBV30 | CARSNRQGLYTF | TGTGCCCGTTCGAATCGACAGGGTCTCTACACCTTC
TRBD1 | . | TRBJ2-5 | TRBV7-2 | CASSLDRVGDRGRETQYF | TGTGCCAGCAGCTTAGATAGAGTAGGGGACAGGGGGCGTGAGACCCAGTACTTC
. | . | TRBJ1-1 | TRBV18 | CASSPIQLNTEAFF | TGTGCCAGCTCACCTATACAGCTGAACACTGAAGCTTTCTTT
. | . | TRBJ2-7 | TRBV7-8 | CASSLQGPSYEQYF | TGTGCCAGCAGCTTACAGGGTCCTTCCTACGAGCAGTACTTC
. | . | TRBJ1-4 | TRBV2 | CASSIATYEKLFF | TGTGCCAGCAGTATTGCCACTTATGAAAAACTGTTTTTT
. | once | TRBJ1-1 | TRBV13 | CASSLGQMNTEAFF | TGTGCCAGCAGCTTAGGTCAGATGAACACTGAAGCTTTCTTT
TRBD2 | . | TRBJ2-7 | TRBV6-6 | CASSYSSGRAYEQYF | TGTGCCAGCAGTTACTCGTCAGGGAGGGCCTACGAGCAGTACTTC
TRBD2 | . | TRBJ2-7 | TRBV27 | CASSFQREGFLEQYF | TGTGCCAGCAGTTTTCAGCGGGAGGGCTTCCTCGAGCAGTACTTC
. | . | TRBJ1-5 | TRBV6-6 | CASSSFGQLSNQPQHF | TGTGCCAGCAGTAGCTTTGGACAGCTTAGCAATCAGCCCCAGCATTTT